The next 30 T cell receptor beta chains were all read from a single sample in a study of memory CD4+ T cells and cytomegalovirus serostatus. The repertoire was sequenced with immunoSEQ multiplex PCR; TCRdb's copy has only in-frame clones and lacks some. The sample contains approximately 44,000 clones, 76% of which appear only once. Single viable CD3+CD4+CD8-CD45RO+ cells were sorted as the memory CD4+ T cells. The sample taken for sequencing was memory CD4+ T cells from blood. Receptors were obtained from an adult in good health and CMV-seronegative.

A few counts support this clone. DNA of the CDR3: TGTGCCAGCAGCCCCCGGACAGCCTCGAACACCGGGGAGCTGTTTTTT. Its protein is CASSPRTASNTGELFF. This chain connects TRBV7-7 to TRBJ2-2; D perhaps matches TRBD1 (6 bases). V lost 5 bases and J 0 bases, leaving 13 bases between the germline ends. Germline-derived CDR1 and CDR2 are SSHAT and FNYEAQ (reference sequence). This CDR3 is built from 16 residues.

The rearrangement uses TRBV15 and TRBJ2-3; 8 bases agree with TRBD1. CDR3 length equals 15 residues. Germline assignment: CDR1 LNHNV and CDR2 YYDKDF (reference sequence). V dropped 1 base and J dropped 1; count of bases not matched to a gene: 1. The CDR3, as DNA: TGTGCCACCAGCAGAGCGGGACAGGGCACAGATACGCAGTATTTT. It specifies CATSRAGQGTDTQYF.

This clone was observed a handful of times. The chain employs TRBV5-1 and TRBJ2-3; unclear D gene. The CDR3 runs to 15 residues. Trimming cost V 3 bases and J 1 base, with 12 bases left between them. Germline loops: CDR1 SGHRS, CDR2 YFSETQ. CDR3 residues: CASSSVRGGTDTQYF. The CDR3 DNA is TGCGCCAGCAGCTCGGTCAGAGGTGGCACAGATACGCAGTATTTT. Full variable domain (outside the CDR3, taken from reference TRBV5-1 and TRBJ2-3): KAGVTQTPRYLIKTRGQQVTLSCSPISGHRSVSWYQQTPGQGLQFLFEYFSETQRNKGNFPGRFSGRQFSNSRSEMNVSTLELGDSALYLCASSSVRGGTDTQYFGPGTRLTVL.

Remarks on this clone: Other DNA sequences of this sample code for an identical CDR3. The chain has TRBV11-3 and TRBJ2-3, with a tentative D call TRBD1 (5 bases). Trimming left V 2 bases short and J 2 bases short, with 11 bases between. This CDR3 spans 15 amino acids. Germline V gene lookup returns CDR1 SGHNT and CDR2 YENEEA. The CDR3: CASSLSGLLTDTQYF. CDR3 DNA sequence: TGTGCCAGCAGCTTATCAGGGCTTCTCACAGATACGCAGTATTTT.

The chain employs TRBV9 and TRBJ2-3; 8 positions agree with TRBD2. Per the germline V gene, CDR1 is SGDLS and CDR2 is YYNGEE. This CDR3 region has 15 residues. Trimming took 2 bases from V and 0 from J; bases not matched to a gene: 2. The CDR3 sequence is CASSVTGGSTDTQYF. Written as DNA, the CDR3 is TGTGCCAGCAGCGTTACGGGAGGGAGCACAGATACGCAGTATTTT. Full variable domain (outside the CDR3, taken from reference TRBV9 and TRBJ2-3): DSGVTQTPKHLITATGQRVTLRCSPRSGDLSVYWYQQSLDQGLQFLIQYYNGEERAKGNILERFSAQQFPDLHSELNLSSLELGDSALYFCASSVTGGSTDTQYFGPGTRLTVL.

The CDR3 region is CSVIRSGTYEQYF. The CDR3 DNA sequence: TGCAGCGTTATCAGGTCAGGGACCTACGAGCAGTACTTC. The V gene is TRBV29-1, the J gene TRBJ2-5, with a possible D match to TRBD1 (5 bases). TRBJ2-7 explains the end of the DNA better; the J call may be wrong. The CDR3 is made up of 13 amino acids. From germline, CDR1 is SQVTM and CDR2 ANQGSEA.

This chain links TRBV14 with TRBJ2-1; D gene uncertain. CDR1 and CDR2 from the germline V gene are SGHDN and FVKESK. CDR3 size: 13 residues. V was shortened by 1 base and J by 3 bases, with 4 bases between the two germline ends. The CDR3 DNA follows: TGTGCCAGCAGCCAAGGAAACTACAATGAGCAGTTCTTC. It codes for CASSQGNYNEQFF.

V is TRBV19 and J is TRBJ2-6; 9 bases match TRBD1. CDR1 and CDR2 (germline): LNHDA, SQIVND (reference sequence). The CDR3 contains 17 residues. Trimming removed 6 bases from V and 0 bases from J; junction bases left unmatched: 6. For the CDR3, the DNA is TGTGCCAGTAGGCCCGGGACAGGGAGCTCTGGGGCCAACGTCCTGACTTTC. It specifies CASRPGTGSSGANVLTF.

V is TRBV4-1 and J is TRBJ1-1; perhaps TRBD1 as D (6 bases). CDR3 size: 14 residues. CDR1 and CDR2 from the germline V gene are MGHRA and YSYEKL. The V and J ends lost 5 bases and 4 bases respectively, with 14 bases between them. CDR3 amino acids: CASSGILRGTEAFF. The CDR3 DNA follows: TGCGCCAGCAGCGGGATCCTCAGGGGCACTGAAGCTTTCTTT.

This chain uses TRBV4-3 with TRBJ1-4; no definite D call. Germline values: CDR1 LGHNA, CDR2 YSLEER. CDR3 length equals 14 residues. The ends were cut back, 3 bases at V and 7 bases at J, with 12 bases in the middle. The CDR3 nucleotides read TGCGCCAGCAGCCACAAAATGGAGGGTGAAAAACTGTTTTTT. As protein: CASSHKMEGEKLFF.

The V gene is TRBV5-1, the J gene TRBJ2-3; D is ambiguous. In germline, CDR1 is SGHRS, CDR2 YFSETQ. The CDR3 loop spans 12 amino acids. V was shortened by 3 bases and J by 2 bases, with 4 bases between the two germline ends. The CDR3: CASSWNTDTQYF. Here the CDR3 DNA reads TGCGCCAGCAGCTGGAACACAGATACGCAGTATTTT.

This chain connects TRBV9 to TRBJ2-1; a weak D match, TRBD1 (5 bases). V gave up 4 bases and J gave up 4 bases, with 21 bases separating them. The germline gives CDR1 SGDLS, CDR2 YYNGEE. The CDR3 consists of 17 residues. The CDR3 here is CASSPQDIGSPYNEQFF. The CDR3 nucleotides are TGTGCCAGCAGCCCCCAGGACATAGGGTCTCCTTACAATGAGCAGTTCTTC.

V is TRBV29-1 and J is TRBJ1-1; D is unclear. Trimming shortened V by 4 bases and J by 3 bases, and 12 bases separated the two germline ends. The CDR3 length is 13 residues. The germline V gene has CDR1 SQVTM and CDR2 ANQGSEA. Here the CDR3 DNA reads TGCAGCGTTGTGTGGGGAAGGGACACTGAAGCTTTCTTT. It is translated as CSVVWGRDTEAFF.

This clone has only a few counts. CDR3 coding DNA: TGCGCCAGCAGCCAAGGGAGGGCGAGTACTGAAGCTTTCTTT. It encodes CASSQGRASTEAFF. The chain employs TRBV4-3 and TRBJ1-1, with D unresolved. Germline V gives CDR1 LGHNA, CDR2 YSLEER. The ends were cut back, 1 base at V and 5 bases at J, with 11 bases in the middle. The CDR3 has 14 amino acids.

The J gene is TRBJ2-3, the V gene TRBV30, with TRBD1 matching over 8 bases. Germline V gene data show CDR1 as GTSNPN and CDR2 as SVGIG (reference sequence). The CDR3 contains 14 residues. V lost 0 bases, J lost 5 bases, and 4 bases stayed unmatched. The CDR3 DNA sequence: TGTGCCTGGAGTGTACAGGGGGGAGGAGATACGCAGTATTTT. Its protein is CAWSVQGGGDTQYF. The complete variable domain, with remaining parts taken from reference TRBV30 and TRBJ2-3, reads SQTIHQWPATLVQPVGSPLSLECTVEGTSNPNLYWYRQAAGRGLQLLFYSVGIGQISSEVPQNLSASRPQDRQFILSSKKLLLSDSGFYLCAWSVQGGGDTQYFGPGTRLTVL.

V gene TRBV10-2 combines with J gene TRBJ2-6; D is possibly TRBD2 (5 bases). Trimming removed 3 bases from V and 2 bases from J, with 8 bases in between. CDR1 is WSHSY, CDR2 SAAADI, per germline. CDR3 size: 15 residues. As DNA, the CDR3 is TGCGCCAGCAGTGACCCCGGGGCTGGGGCCAACGTCCTGACTTTC. Protein: CASSDPGAGANVLTF.

Concerning this clone: With a much larger clone just one base away, this may be a read error. At the DNA level, this CDR3 is encoded by other sequences in the same sample as well. The chain has TRBV13 and TRBJ1-2; a possible D gene is TRBD1 (5 bases). The CDR3 covers 12 residues. The germline V gene encodes CDR1 PRHDT and CDR2 FYEKMQ (reference sequence). The CDR3 DNA sequence: TGTGCCAGCAGTTTAGGGGCCTATGGCTACACCTTC. It yields the protein CASSLGAYGYTF.

This clone has more than one count but fewer than ten. J is TRBJ2-1 and V is TRBV2; 7 nucleotides align to TRBD2. CDR1 and CDR2 from the germline V gene are SNHLY and FYNNEI. The junction had 3 bases not matched to a gene; V was cut back by 2 bases and J by 5 bases. This CDR3 spans 14 amino acids. The CDR3 is CASSEWGRDNEQFF. The CDR3 DNA reads TGTGCCAGCAGTGAATGGGGGAGGGACAATGAGCAGTTCTTC.

To note about this clone: A junction boundary mismatches the germline segment, possibly from a read error. The identical CDR3 is also encoded by other nucleotide sequences in the sample. This rearrangement joins TRBV30 to TRBJ1-2; D uncertain. Per the germline V gene, CDR1 is GTSNPN and CDR2 is SVGIG (reference sequence). This CDR3 is built from 14 residues. The CDR3 DNA reads TGCGCCTGGAGTCCGGGATCGACGTCGAGGGGCTACACCTTC. Translating gives CAWSPGSTSRGYTF.

The chain uses TRBV6-1 and TRBJ2-7, with TRBD1 identical over 9 bases. The CDR3 consists of 16 residues. With V trimmed by 4 bases and J by 4 bases, 11 bases remained unmatched. Germline lookup yields CDR1 MNHNS and CDR2 SASEGT. The CDR3, as DNA: TGTGCCAGCAGTGCCCCTACAGGGGGCGGTAGGTACGAGCAGTACTTC. Amino acid sequence: CASSAPTGGGRYEQYF.

This clone was seen only a few times. This chain joins TRBV5-1 and TRBJ2-2, with D perhaps TRBD1 (5 bases). CDR1 and CDR2 from the germline V gene are SGHRS and YFSETQ. Trimming cost V 0 bases and J 5 bases, with 14 bases left between them. This CDR3 region has 16 residues. As DNA, the CDR3 is TGCGCCAGCAGCTTGGGGGGCAGGTACCGAACCGGGGAGCTGTTTTTT. It codes for CASSLGGRYRTGELFF.

The chain combines TRBV7-9 with TRBJ1-1, with TRBD1 as a possible D gene (6 bases). The CDR3 extends over 15 amino acids. Germline CDR1 SEHNR, CDR2 FQNEAQ (reference sequence). Trimming took off 3 bases at V and 1 base at J, with 12 bases between the two ends. The CDR3 bases are TGTGCCAGCAGCTTGACGACAGGAGAGAACACTGAAGCTTTCTTT. Protein: CASSLTTGENTEAFF.

The CDR3 here is CASSITQGHTRTGELFF. The CDR3 nucleotides read TGTGCCAGCAGTATAACCCAGGGGCACACGAGGACCGGGGAGCTGTTTTTT. The rearrangement uses TRBV27 and TRBJ2-2, with D possibly TRBD1 on 6 matching bases. Per germline, CDR1 MNHEY and CDR2 SMNVEV (reference sequence). V was cut by 5 bases and J by 5 bases, with 21 bases left in between. CDR3 length: 17 amino acids.

The chain carries TRBV5-1 and TRBJ1-1, with D hard to call. The CDR3 contains 15 residues. Trimming shortened V by 0 bases and J by 1 base, and 10 bases separated the two germline ends. Germline CDR1 is SGHRS and CDR2 is YFSETQ. In DNA form, the CDR3 reads TGCGCCAGCAGCTTGGCCTGGGGAACGAACACTGAAGCTTTCTTT. Translated: CASSLAWGTNTEAFF.

V and J are TRBV7-2 and TRBJ2-5, with 9 bases aligning to TRBD2. The ends lost 5 bases at V and 0 bases at J; junction bases unmatched: 7. Germline values: CDR1 SGHTA, CDR2 FQGNSA. There are 16 residues in the CDR3. CDR3 DNA sequence: TGTGCCAGCAGCCGTAGCGGACTAGCGAACCAAGAGACCCAGTACTTC. Its translation: CASSRSGLANQETQYF.

The chain employs TRBV6-7 and TRBJ1-5; maybe TRBD1 (6 bases). TRBV6-7 is reported as an ORF; its role is uncertain. Trimming shortened V by 5 bases and J by 0 bases, and 20 bases separated the two germline ends. CDR3 length: 18 amino acids. Written as DNA, the CDR3 is TGTGCCAGCAGTAAGGGACACCCGTCACTATATAGCAATCAGCCCCAGCATTTT. Translating it yields CASSKGHPSLYSNQPQHF.

The chain recombines TRBV25-1 with TRBJ1-2, with unresolved D. Trimming shortened V by 2 bases and J by 5 bases, and 6 bases separated the two germline ends. The CDR3 extends over 12 amino acids. Germline V gives CDR1 MGHDK, CDR2 SYGVNS. Here the CDR3 reads CASSERMYGYTF. CDR3 nucleotide sequence: TGTGCCAGCAGTGAACGGATGTATGGCTACACCTTC.

The chain uses TRBV30 and TRBJ1-4; a possible D gene is TRBD1 (6 bases). The CDR3 runs to 13 residues. The V gene's germline CDR1 is GTSNPN and CDR2 SVGIG (reference sequence). V was clipped by 5 bases and J by 8 bases, with 15 bases between them. The CDR3 loop is CAWSTGSAEKLFF. The CDR3, as DNA: TGTGCCTGGTCGACAGGATCTGCAGAAAAACTGTTTTTT.

The V gene is TRBV14, the J gene TRBJ2-3; D might be TRBD1 or TRBD2, each matching 5 bases. V was clipped by 7 bases and J by 4 bases, with 24 bases between them. CDR1 and CDR2 (germline): SGHDN, FVKESK. This CDR3 region has 17 residues. The CDR3 DNA sequence: TGTGCCAGCAAGGGGCCCAGGCGGGTCATTTTTTCAGATACGCAGTATTTT. As protein: CASKGPRRVIFSDTQYF. Full variable domain (rest looked up from reference TRBV14 and TRBJ2-3): EAGVTQFPSHSVIEKGQTVTLRCDPISGHDNLYWYRRVMGKEIKFLLHFVKESKQDESGMPNNRFLAERTGGTYSTLKVQPAELEDSGVYFCASKGPRRVIFSDTQYFGPGTRLTVL.

The rearrangement links TRBV6-5 to TRBJ1-4; unclear D gene. V shed 2 bases and J shed 0 bases, with 10 bases lying between them. There are 16 residues in the CDR3. Germline CDR1 is MNHEY and CDR2 is SVGAGI. CDR3 sequence (DNA): TGTGCCAGCAGTTACCCCTACTTCGCAACTAATGAAAAACTGTTTTTT. Amino acids: CASSYPYFATNEKLFF.